This T cell receptor (beta chain) was identified in a study of shared clonotypes between healthy human individuals. Study information: A donor's plate count was three for CD4 naive and three for CD4 memory; CD8 naive had two and CD8 memory one.

Negatively enriched CD4+ T cells were divided by CD45RA into naive and memory. With respect to this clone: Its matching antigen is unknown.

With V trimmed by 2 bases and J by 5 bases, 6 bases remained unmatched. CDR3 size: 15 residues. Germline-derived CDR1 and CDR2 are MGHRA and YSYEKL. Study outcomes and limitations: Enrolling few donors narrowed the genetic and exposure-history diversity that was represented.

DNA at 200 ng, around 30,000 T cell genomes, went into sorted-subset replicate PCRs. Sequencing used immunoSEQ multiplex PCR; TCRdb keeps in-frame clones, though not all of them. The sample has 1 million to 1.3 million clones; around 78% are singletons. The chain employs TRBV4-1 and TRBJ2-3; TRBD1 agrees at 8 bases. The TCR comes from a man between 18 and 35 years old in good health. Some clones in this sample may be carry-over from other donors' samples. The sample comprised memory CD4+ T cells from PBMCs. This sample's subset: CD45RA-negative fraction. CDR3 DNA: TGCGCCAGCAGCCAAAGGACAGGGCGAGGAGATACGCAGTATTTT. Amino acids: CASSQRTGRGDTQYF.